These 15 T cell receptor beta chains share one sample of origin, sequenced in a study of Graves' ophthalmopathy and Graves' hyperthyroidism. Amplification from RNA transcripts yielded the TCR beta CDR3 regions. The library came from an HTBI-primed first-round RT-PCR and a second-round multiplex PCR. TCRdb fed the multiplex PCR reads into MiXCR, producing one record per CDR3 protein. The table has 650,000 to 900,000 distinct CDR3 sequences, around 40% seen once. The sample taken for sequencing was peripheral blood. Receptors originate from an adult man with Graves' ophthalmopathy.

The V and J genes are TRBV2 and TRBJ1-2; TRBD1 aligns across 7 bases. This CDR3 spans 13 amino acids. V shed 8 bases and J 3 bases; nucleotides not matched to a gene: 6. Germline CDR1 reads SNHLY; CDR2 reads FYNNEI. CDR3 in amino acids: CASLGTAYYGYTF. The CDR3 nucleotides are TGTGCCAGCTTGGGGACAGCCTACTATGGCTACACCTTC.

As regards this clonotype: The junction departs from germline at one end; a sequencing error may be responsible. This chain joins TRBV5-5 and TRBJ2-7, with 8 bases lining up with TRBD2. In germline, CDR1 is SGHKS, CDR2 YYEKEE (reference sequence). The CDR3 is 15 amino acids. CDR3 nucleotide sequence: TGTGCCGGCAGCTTGGGGTCTCCTCGGGGGGGCGAGCAGTACTTC. Translated: CAGSLGSPRGGEQYF.

Regarding this clonotype: This may arise from a read error, as a much more abundant clone is one base away. The V call is TRBV7-2, the J call TRBJ2-5; TRBD2 might be the D (5 bases). The germline V gene encodes CDR1 SGHTA and CDR2 FQGNSA. There are 12 residues in the CDR3. CDR3 DNA sequence: TGTGCCAGCAGCGAAAAAGCGGCGACCCAGTGCTTC. Translation gives CASSEKAATQCF.

The sample holds many counts of this clonotype. CDR3 sequence: CASSLPGAEAFF. The CDR3 DNA follows: TGTGCCAGCAGTCTACCCGGGGCTGAAGCTTTCTTT. This rearrangement joins TRBV6-5 to TRBJ1-1; D unresolved. Germline V gene sequence: CDR1 MNHEY, CDR2 SVGAGI. V dropped 5 bases and J dropped 6 bases, with 10 bases sitting between them. CDR3 size: 12 residues.

The rearrangement joins TRBV20-1 to TRBJ2-5; D possibly corresponds to TRBD1 (5 bases). The length of the CDR3 is 13 residues. Trimming removed 3 bases at V and 5 bases at J, with 13 bases between. CDR1 is DFQATT, CDR2 SNEGSKA, per germline (reference sequence). The CDR3 loop reads CSASMARVETQYF. The CDR3 coding sequence is TGCAGTGCTAGTATGGCCAGGGTTGAGACCCAGTACTTC.

This rearrangement joins TRBV4-1 to TRBJ2-5; perhaps TRBD2 as D (5 bases). V shed 8 bases and J shed 4 bases, with 11 bases lying between them. Germline CDR1 reads MGHRA; CDR2 reads YSYEKL. The CDR3 totals 12 residues. The CDR3 DNA is TGCGCCAGCCCCAGAGGGATAGAGACCCAGTACTTC. Translated, it gives CASPRGIETQYF.

This clonotype was detected ten times or more. The rearrangement uses TRBV4-3 and TRBJ1-1, with D hard to call. The CDR3 is made up of 14 amino acids. Between the trimmed V and J ends, which lost 0 bases and 11 bases, there was a span of 16 bases. Per the germline V gene, CDR1 is LGHNA and CDR2 is YSLEER. CDR3 amino acids: CASSQESRRPGAFF. CDR3 nucleotide sequence: TGCGCCAGCAGCCAAGAATCCAGGCGCCCTGGGGCTTTCTTT.

The rearrangement links TRBV30 to TRBJ1-2; D remains unclear. CDR3 length: 12 residues. V was trimmed by 2 bases and J by 6 bases, leaving 10 bases between them. Per the germline V gene, CDR1 is GTSNPN and CDR2 is SVGIG (reference sequence). The CDR3 sequence is CAWSPRPHGYTF. In DNA form, the CDR3 reads TGTGCCTGGAGTCCCAGGCCTCATGGCTACACCTTC.

This clonotype was detected many times. The rearrangement links TRBV9 to TRBJ1-2; TRBD1 might be the D (5 bases). V lost 2 bases and J lost 11, with 10 bases in between. This CDR3 contains 11 residues. CDR1 is SGDLS, CDR2 YYNGEE, per germline. The CDR3 nucleotides read TGTGCCAGCAGCGTGGCAGGGTTATACACCTTC. This translates into CASSVAGLYTF. Drawing the rest from reference TRBV9 and TRBJ1-2, the complete variable domain is DSGVTQTPKHLITATGQRVTLRCSPRSGDLSVYWYQQSLDQGLQFLIQYYNGEERAKGNILERFSAQQFPDLHSELNLSSLELGDSALYFCASSVAGLYTFGSGTRLTVV.

In DNA, the CDR3 is TGTGCCAGTAGTATAGATGGGGAGGATGAAAAACTGTTTTTT. Translation: CASSIDGEDEKLFF. The rearrangement links TRBV19 to TRBJ1-4; no firm D call. The CDR3 has 14 residues. Trimming removed 0 bases at V and 6 bases at J, with 8 bases between. CDR1 and CDR2 (germline): LNHDA, SQIVND (reference sequence).

A remark on this clonotype: One end of the junction fails to match germline, which may point to a read error. The chain recombines TRBV2 with TRBJ1-5, with D possibly TRBD1 on 5 matching bases. The CDR3 has 19 amino acids. CDR1 is SNHLY, CDR2 FYNNEI, per germline. The CDR3 is CASSEGLSRGGVGNQPQRF. The CDR3 bases are TGTGCCAGCAGTGAAGGGTTGTCAAGGGGAGGAGTGGGCAATCAGCCCCAGCGTTTT. Together with reference TRBV2 and TRBJ1-5, the CDR3 gives the full variable domain: EPEVTQTPSHQVTQMGQEVILRCVPISNHLYFYWYRQILGQKVEFLVSFYNNEISEKSEIFDDQFSVERPDGSNFTLKIRSTKLEDSAMYFCASSEGLSRGGVGNQPQRFGDGTRLSIL.

The V call is TRBV25-1, the J call TRBJ1-2, with 7 positions matching TRBD1. Germline V gene lookup returns CDR1 MGHDK and CDR2 SYGVNS. V shed 3 bases and J 9 bases; nucleotides not matched to a gene: 10. The CDR3 sequence is 14 residues long. The CDR3 bases are TGTGCCAGCAGTGATAGTGCCGGGACAGTGAGCTACACCTTC. Protein sequence: CASSDSAGTVSYTF.

Comment on this clonotype: A read error is possible here, since a much larger clone lies one base away. The genes are TRBV10-3 and TRBJ2-7; TRBD2 might be the D (6 bases). Per the germline V gene, CDR1 is ENHRY and CDR2 is SYGVKD. CDR3 length: 15 amino acids. V was trimmed by 4 bases and J by 0 bases, leaving 13 bases between them. For the CDR3, the DNA is TGTGCCATCAGTGTCGGGACTCACAACTCCTACGAGCAGTACTTC. Its protein is CAISVGTHNSYEQYF.

V and J are TRBV6-1 and TRBJ1-6; perhaps TRBD1 as D (5 bases). In germline, CDR1 is MNHNS, CDR2 SASEGT. The CDR3 loop spans 15 amino acids. V gave up 7 bases and J gave up 7 bases, with 17 bases separating them. Written as DNA, the CDR3 is TGTGCCAGCACTGACTCGGGAGGGGACAATTCACCCCTCCACTTT. Translation gives CASTDSGGDNSPLHF.

Only a few counts were recorded for this clonotype. V usage is TRBV5-8 and J usage is TRBJ1-2; the match to TRBD1 covers 7 bases. Germline loops: CDR1 SGHTS, CDR2 YDEGEE. V dropped 3 bases and J dropped 7; count of bases not matched to a gene: 6. The CDR3 totals 13 residues. Here the CDR3 reads CASSSPGGFGYTF. CDR3 DNA sequence: TGTGCCAGCAGCTCTCCAGGGGGATTTGGCTACACCTTC. The entire variable domain, with the rest obtained from reference TRBV5-8 and TRBJ1-2, is as follows: EAGVTQSPTHLIKTRGQQATLRCSPISGHTSVYWYQQALGLGLQFLLWYDEGEERNRGNFPPRFSGRQFPNYSSELNVNALELEDSALYLCASSSPGGFGYTFGSGTRLTVV.